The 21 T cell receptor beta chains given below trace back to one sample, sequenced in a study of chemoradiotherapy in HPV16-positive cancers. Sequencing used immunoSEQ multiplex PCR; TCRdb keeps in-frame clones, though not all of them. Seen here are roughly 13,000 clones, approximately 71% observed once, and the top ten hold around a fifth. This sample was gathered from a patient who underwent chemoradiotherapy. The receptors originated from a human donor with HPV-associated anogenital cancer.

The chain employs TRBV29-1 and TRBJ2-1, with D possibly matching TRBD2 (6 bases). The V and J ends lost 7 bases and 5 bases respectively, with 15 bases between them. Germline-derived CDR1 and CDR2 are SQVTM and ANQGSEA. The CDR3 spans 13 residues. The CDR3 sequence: CSAYSSAHNEQFF. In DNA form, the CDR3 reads TGCAGCGCTTACTCTAGCGCTCACAATGAGCAGTTCTTC.

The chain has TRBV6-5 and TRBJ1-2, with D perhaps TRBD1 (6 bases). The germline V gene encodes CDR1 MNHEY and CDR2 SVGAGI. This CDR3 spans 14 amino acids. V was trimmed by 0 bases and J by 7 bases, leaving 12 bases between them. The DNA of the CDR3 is TGTGCCAGCAGTTACTCGAACAGGGCCCCTGGCTACACCTTC. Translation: CASSYSNRAPGYTF.

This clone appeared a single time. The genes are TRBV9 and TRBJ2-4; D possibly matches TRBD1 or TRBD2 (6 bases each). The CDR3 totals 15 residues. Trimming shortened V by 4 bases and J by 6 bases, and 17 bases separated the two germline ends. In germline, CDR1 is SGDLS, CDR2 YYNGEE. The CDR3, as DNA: TGTGCCAGCAGCTTAAGCCCTGAGGGGGGAAACATTCAGTACTTC. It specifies CASSLSPEGGNIQYF.

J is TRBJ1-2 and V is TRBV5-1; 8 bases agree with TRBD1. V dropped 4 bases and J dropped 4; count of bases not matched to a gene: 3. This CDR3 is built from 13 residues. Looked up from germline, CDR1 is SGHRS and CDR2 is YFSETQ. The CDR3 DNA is TGCGCCAGCAGCGAAACAGGGGGCTATGGCTACACCTTC. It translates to CASSETGGYGYTF.

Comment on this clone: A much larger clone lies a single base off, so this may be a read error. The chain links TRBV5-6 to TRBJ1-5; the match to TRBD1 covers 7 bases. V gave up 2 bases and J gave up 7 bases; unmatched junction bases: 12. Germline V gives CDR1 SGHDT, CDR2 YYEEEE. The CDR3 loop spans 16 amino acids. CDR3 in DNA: TGTGCCAGCAGCTTAGCATCGGACAGGAGCGGGCAGCCCCAGCATTTT. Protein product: CASSLASDRSGQPQHF.

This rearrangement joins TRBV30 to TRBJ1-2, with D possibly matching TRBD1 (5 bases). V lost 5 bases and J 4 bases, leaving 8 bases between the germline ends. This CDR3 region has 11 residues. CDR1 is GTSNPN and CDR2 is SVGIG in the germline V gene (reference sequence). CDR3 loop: CAWGGGYGYTF. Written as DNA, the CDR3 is TGTGCCTGGGGGGGAGGCTATGGCTACACCTTC.

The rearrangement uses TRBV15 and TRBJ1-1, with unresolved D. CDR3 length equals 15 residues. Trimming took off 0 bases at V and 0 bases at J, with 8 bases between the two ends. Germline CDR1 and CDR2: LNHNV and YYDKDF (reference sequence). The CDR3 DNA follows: TGTGCCACCAGCAGAGAACCCGTCATGAACACTGAAGCTTTCTTT. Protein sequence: CATSREPVMNTEAFF.

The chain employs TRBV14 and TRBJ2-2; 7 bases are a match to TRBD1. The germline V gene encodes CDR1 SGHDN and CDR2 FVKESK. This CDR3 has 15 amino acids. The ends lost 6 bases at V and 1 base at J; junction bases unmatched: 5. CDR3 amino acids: CASRPRQGNTGELFF. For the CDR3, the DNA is TGTGCCAGCAGACCGAGACAGGGGAACACCGGGGAGCTGTTTTTT.

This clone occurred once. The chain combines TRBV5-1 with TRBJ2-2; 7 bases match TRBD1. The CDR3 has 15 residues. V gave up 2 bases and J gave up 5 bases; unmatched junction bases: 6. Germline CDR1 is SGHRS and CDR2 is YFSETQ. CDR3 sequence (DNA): TGCGCCAGCAGCTTTAAGACAGGGTTAACCGGGGAGCTGTTTTTT. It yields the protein CASSFKTGLTGELFF.

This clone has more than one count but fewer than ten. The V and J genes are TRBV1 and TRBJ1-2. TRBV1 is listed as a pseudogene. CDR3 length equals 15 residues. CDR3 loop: CTSSQDYGVNYGYTF. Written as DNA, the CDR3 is TGCACCAGCAGCCAAGATTATGGGGTTAACTATGGCTACACCTTC.

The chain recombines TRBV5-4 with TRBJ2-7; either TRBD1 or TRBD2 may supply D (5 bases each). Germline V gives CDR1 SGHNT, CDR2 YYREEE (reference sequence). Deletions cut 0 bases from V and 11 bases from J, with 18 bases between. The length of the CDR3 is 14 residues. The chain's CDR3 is CASSLERGDRPEYF. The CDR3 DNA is TGTGCCAGCAGCTTGGAGAGGGGAGACCGTCCTGAGTACTTC.

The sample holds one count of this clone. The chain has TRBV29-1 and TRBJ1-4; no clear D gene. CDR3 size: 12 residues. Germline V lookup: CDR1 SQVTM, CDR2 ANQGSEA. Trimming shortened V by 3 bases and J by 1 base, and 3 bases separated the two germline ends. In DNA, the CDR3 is TGCAGCGTTGAGGGAACTAATGAAAAACTGTTTTTT. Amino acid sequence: CSVEGTNEKLFF.

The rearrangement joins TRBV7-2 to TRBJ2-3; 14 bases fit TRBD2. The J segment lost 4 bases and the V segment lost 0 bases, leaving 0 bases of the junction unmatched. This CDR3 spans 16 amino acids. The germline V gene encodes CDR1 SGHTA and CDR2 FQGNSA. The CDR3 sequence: CASSLAGLAGADTQYF. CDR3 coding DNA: TGTGCCAGCAGCTTAGCGGGACTAGCGGGGGCAGATACGCAGTATTTT.

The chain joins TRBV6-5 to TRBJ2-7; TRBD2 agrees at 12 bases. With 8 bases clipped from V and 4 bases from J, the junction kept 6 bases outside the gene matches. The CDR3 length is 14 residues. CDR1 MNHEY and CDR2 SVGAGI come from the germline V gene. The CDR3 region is CASSLAGGNYEQYF. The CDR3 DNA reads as TGTGCCAGCTCTCTAGCGGGGGGGAATTACGAGCAGTACTTC.

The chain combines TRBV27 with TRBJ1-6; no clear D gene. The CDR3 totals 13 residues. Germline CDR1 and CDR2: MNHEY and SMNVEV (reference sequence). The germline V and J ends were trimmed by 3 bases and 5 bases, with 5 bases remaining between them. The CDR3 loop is CASSFEDNSPLHF. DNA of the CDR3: TGTGCCAGCAGTTTTGAAGATAATTCACCCCTCCACTTT.

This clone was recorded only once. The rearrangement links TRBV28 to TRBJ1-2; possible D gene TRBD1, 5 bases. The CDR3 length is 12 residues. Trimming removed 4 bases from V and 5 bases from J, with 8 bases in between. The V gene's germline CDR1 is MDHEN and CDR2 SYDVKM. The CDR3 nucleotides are TGTGCCAGCAGTTGGGGCGGATATGGCTACACCTTC. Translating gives CASSWGGYGYTF.

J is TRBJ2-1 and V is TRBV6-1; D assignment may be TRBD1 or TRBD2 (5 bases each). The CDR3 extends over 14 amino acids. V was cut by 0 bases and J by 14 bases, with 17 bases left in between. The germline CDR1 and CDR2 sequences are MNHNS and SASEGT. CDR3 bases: TGTGCCAGCAGTGAAGCGGAGGAGGTACAGGACGAGTTCTTC. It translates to CASSEAEEVQDEFF.

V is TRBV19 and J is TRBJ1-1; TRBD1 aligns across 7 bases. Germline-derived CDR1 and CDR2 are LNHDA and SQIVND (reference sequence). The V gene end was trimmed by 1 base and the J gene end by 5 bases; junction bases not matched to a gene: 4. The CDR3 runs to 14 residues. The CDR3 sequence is CASSIGAGGTEAFF. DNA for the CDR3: TGTGCCAGTAGTATAGGGGCAGGGGGGACTGAAGCTTTCTTT.

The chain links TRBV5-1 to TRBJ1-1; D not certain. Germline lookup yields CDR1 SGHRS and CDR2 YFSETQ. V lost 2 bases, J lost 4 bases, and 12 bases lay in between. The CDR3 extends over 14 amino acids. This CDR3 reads CASSFDSPTTEAFF. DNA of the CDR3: TGCGCCAGCAGCTTTGATTCACCCACCACTGAAGCTTTCTTT.

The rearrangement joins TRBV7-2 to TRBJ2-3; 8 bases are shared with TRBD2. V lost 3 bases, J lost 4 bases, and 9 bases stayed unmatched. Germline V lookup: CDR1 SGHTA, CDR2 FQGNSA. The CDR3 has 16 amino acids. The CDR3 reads CASSFTSGGKADTQYF. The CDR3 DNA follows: TGTGCCAGCAGCTTTACCAGCGGGGGCAAAGCAGATACGCAGTATTTT.

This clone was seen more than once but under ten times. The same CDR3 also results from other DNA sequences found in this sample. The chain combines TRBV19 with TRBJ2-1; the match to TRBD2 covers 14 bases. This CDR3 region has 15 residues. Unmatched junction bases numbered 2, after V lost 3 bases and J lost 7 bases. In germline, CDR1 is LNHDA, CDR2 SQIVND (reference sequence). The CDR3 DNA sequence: TGTGCCAGTAGTATCGGGACTAGCGGGGGAAATGAGCAGTTCTTC. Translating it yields CASSIGTSGGNEQFF. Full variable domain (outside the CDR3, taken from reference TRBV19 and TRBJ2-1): DGGITQSPKYLFRKEGQNVTLSCEQNLNHDAMYWYRQDPGQGLRLIYYSQIVNDFQKGDIAEGYSVSREKKESFPLTVTSAQKNPTAFYLCASSIGTSGGNEQFFGPGTRLTVL.